This T cell receptor beta chain derives from a study of shared clonotypes between healthy human individuals. Notes on the study in general: The sole specimen, blood, was sampled, and tissue repertoires likely differ.

Regarding this clone: Its antigen is unknown.

Sequencing was performed with immunoSEQ multiplex PCR; in TCRdb, only in-frame clones are kept and a portion is missing. The table has about 2 million clones, just under 95% seen once; the top ten hold around 1.1%. It was CD45RO-negative cells, positively selected for CCR7, that made up naive CD8 cells, with terminally differentiated effector memory CD45RA+ cells excluded. The specimen was naive CD8+ T cells sorted from blood. The TCR sequence derives from a man aged 18-30 years in good health.

The CDR3 DNA sequence: TGTGCCTGGAGTTCCCGGGCTTACAATGAGCAGTTCTTC. Encoded protein: CAWSSRAYNEQFF. The V gene is TRBV30, the J gene TRBJ2-1; D is ambiguous. The germline V and J ends were trimmed by 2 bases and 4 bases, with 9 bases remaining between them. The CDR3 has 13 residues. Germline V lookup: CDR1 GTSNPN, CDR2 SVGIG (reference sequence).